This entry describes one TCR beta chain. Its cognate antigen is unknown. This entry is derived from a study of T cells expressing NK-cell markers. Study as a whole: One of eight sequenced donors was HCMV-seronegative; the other seven were seropositive.

In generating TCR beta cDNA, 5'RACE template switching with UMIs was used. TCRdb re-called the 5' RACE reads, yielding one record per CDR3 amino acid sequence without DNA. In total, the table holds 350,000 to 450,000 distinct CDR3 sequences. Germline lookup yields CDR1 DFQATT and CDR2 SNEGSKA (reference sequence). This CDR3 is 14 amino acids long. Overall study findings and caveats: For a few donors, these clonotypes were likewise the leading ones in the CD3+CD56-NKG2C+ fraction.

Specimen: blood T cells: a sorted CD56 or NKG2C T cell subset, CD4+ or CD8+ T cells, or bulk PBMC T cells (not recorded which). V is TRBV20-1 and J is TRBJ1-5; lacking DNA, the TRBD1 call made by TCRdb goes unchecked. The sequence was obtained from a man aged 18-70 years in good health. CDR3 region: CSATTPGSNQPQHF.